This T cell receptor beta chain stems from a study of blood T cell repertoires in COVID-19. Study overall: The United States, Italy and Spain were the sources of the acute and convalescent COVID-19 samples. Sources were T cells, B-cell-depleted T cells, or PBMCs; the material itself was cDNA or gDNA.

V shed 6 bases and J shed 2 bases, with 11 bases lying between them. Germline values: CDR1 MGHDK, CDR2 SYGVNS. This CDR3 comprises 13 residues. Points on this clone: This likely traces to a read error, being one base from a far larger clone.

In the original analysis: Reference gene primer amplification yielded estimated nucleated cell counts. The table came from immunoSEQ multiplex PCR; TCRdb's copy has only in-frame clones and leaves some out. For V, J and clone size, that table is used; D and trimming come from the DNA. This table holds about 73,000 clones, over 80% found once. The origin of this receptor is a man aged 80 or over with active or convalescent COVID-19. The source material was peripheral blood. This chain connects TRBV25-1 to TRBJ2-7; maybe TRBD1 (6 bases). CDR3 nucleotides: TGTGCCAGCAGCACCGGGACAACCTACGAGCAGTACTTC. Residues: CASSTGTTYEQYF.